This TCR beta chain was identified in a study of blood T cell repertoires in COVID-19. Study information: Some COVID-19 samples were acute and others convalescent; all came from the United States, Italy and Spain. T cells, B-cell-depleted T cells, or PBMCs supplied cDNA or gDNA.

Study processing details: Reference gene primer amplification gave nucleated cell count estimates. Using immunoSEQ multiplex PCR, the repertoire was profiled, and TCRdb retains in-frame clones only, with some absent. V and J calls plus clone size are reproduced from that table; the DNA served to infer D and trimming. Seen here are over 130,000 clones, roughly 84% observed once, and the top ten hold roughly 8.7%. V lost 1 base to trimming and J lost 4 bases, with 11 bases between them. The CDR3 consists of 14 residues. The germline gives CDR1 SGHDN, CDR2 FVKESK. Seattle's cohort entered during active infection and was followed longitudinally.

The receptor was derived from a man between 25 and 39 years old with COVID-19, enrolled during active disease. The gene calls are TRBV14 and TRBJ2-7, with D possibly being TRBD2 (5 bases). The sample taken for sequencing was peripheral blood. CDR3 in amino acids: CASSQGLANYEQYF. CDR3 coding DNA: TGTGCCAGCAGCCAAGGGCTAGCCAATTACGAGCAGTACTTC.